Listed below are T cell receptor beta chains from one sample, sequenced in a study of shared clonotypes between healthy human individuals. Generated by immunoSEQ multiplex PCR, the TCRdb table keeps only in-frame clones and is missing some. The sample holds around 500,000 clones, 70% to 80% seen once. Input material: PBMCs. All receptors come from a woman between 35 and 50 years old in good health. Some clones in this sample may be carry-over from other donors' samples. The CDR3 runs from the conserved cysteine through the conserved F or W. A D gene is named only where the DNA matches it firmly. Clone size appears in some rows only: once, few, many, or a class for an expanded clone.

D: NA; V: TRBV7-9; J: TRBJ2-7; size: NA; DNA: TGTGCCAGCCCCTGGGGTTGCCTAGGGCAGTACTTC; CDR3: CASPWGCLGQYF
D: TRBD2; V: TRBV7-9; J: TRBJ2-7; size: few; DNA: TGTGCCAGCAGTCGTCCCGGGACTAGCGGGAGTACCGAGCAGTACTTC; CDR3: CASSRPGTSGSTEQYF
D: NA; V: TRBV5-1; J: TRBJ2-3; size: NA; DNA: TGCGCCAGCAGCTTGTTTGAGGAGTCTGCAGATACGCAGTATTTT; CDR3: CASSLFEESADTQYF
D: TRBD1; V: TRBV19; J: TRBJ2-3; size: NA; DNA: TGTGCCAGTAGTATAGCCCCTTTCAGGGGGATTGGACGCACAGATACGCAGTATTTT; CDR3: CASSIAPFRGIGRTDTQYF
D: NA; V: TRBV19; J: TRBJ2-5; size: NA; DNA: TGTGCCAGTGGCCGGGACTTGGAGGAGACCCAGTACTTC; CDR3: CASGRDLEETQYF
D: NA; V: TRBV18; J: TRBJ2-7; size: NA; DNA: TGTGCCAGCTCACCATCGGTCTTCGGAAGGCCGTCCTACGAGCAGTACTTC; CDR3: CASSPSVFGRPSYEQYF
D: TRBD2; V: TRBV27; J: TRBJ2-7; size: NA; DNA: TGTGCCAGCAGTTTGGCTAGCGGGATTTACGAGCAGTACTTC; CDR3: CASSLASGIYEQYF
D: TRBD1; V: TRBV10-3; J: TRBJ2-1; size: once; DNA: TGTGCCATCAGTGCCGGGACAGGGGCTTACAATGAGCAGTTCTTC; CDR3: CAISAGTGAYNEQFF
D: TRBD1; V: TRBV9; J: TRBJ2-7; size: NA; DNA: TGTGCCAGCAGCGAGACAGGGGGCCCCTACGAGCAGTACTTC; CDR3: CASSETGGPYEQYF
D: TRBD2; V: TRBV15; J: TRBJ2-3; size: NA; DNA: TGTGCCACCAGCCGCCCCCGACTAGCGGGAGATGGGACAGATACGCAGTATTTT; CDR3: CATSRPRLAGDGTDTQYF
D: NA; V: TRBV18; J: TRBJ1-5; size: few; DNA: TGTGCCAGCTCACCCACCAATAGCAATCAGCCCCAGCATTTT; CDR3: CASSPTNSNQPQHF
D: TRBD1; V: TRBV27; J: TRBJ2-7; size: NA; DNA: TGTGCCAGCAGTATGACAGGGTACGAGCAGTACTTC; CDR3: CASSMTGYEQYF
D: NA; V: TRBV2; J: TRBJ1-5; size: NA; DNA: TGTGCCAGCAGTGAGGGGCAGGTTAGCAATCAGCCCCAGCATTTT; CDR3: CASSEGQVSNQPQHF
D: TRBD1; V: TRBV7-9; J: TRBJ1-2; size: once; DNA: TGTGCCAGCAGCTTAGCCCCAGGACAGGGTGCAGGTGGCTACACCTTC; CDR3: CASSLAPGQGAGGYTF
D: TRBD1; V: TRBV18; J: TRBJ2-1; size: NA; DNA: TGTGCCAGCTCCCAGACAGGGTTTATGGATGAGCAGTTCTTC; CDR3: CASSQTGFMDEQFF
D: NA; V: TRBV9; J: TRBJ2-7; size: NA; DNA: TGTGCCAGCAGCCCCAGCTCCTACGAGCAGTACTTC; CDR3: CASSPSSYEQYF
D: NA; V: TRBV2; J: TRBJ1-1; size: few; DNA: TGTGCCAGCAGTGGTACCGACTACACTGAAGCTTTCTTT; CDR3: CASSGTDYTEAFF
D: NA; V: TRBV11-2; J: TRBJ2-7; size: NA; DNA: TGTGCCAGCAGCTTAGAAGGGCAGGGGTCGAACGAGCAGTACTTC; CDR3: CASSLEGQGSNEQYF
D: TRBD1; V: TRBV18; J: TRBJ2-5; size: NA; DNA: TGTGCCAGCTCAGGGACGGGACAGGAGTCCCAAGAGACCCAGTACTTC; CDR3: CASSGTGQESQETQYF
D: TRBD1; V: TRBV19; J: TRBJ2-1; size: NA; DNA: TGTGCCAGTAGTATTCCGGGACAGGGAAGGGTTTACAATGAGCAGTTCTTC; CDR3: CASSIPGQGRVYNEQFF
D: TRBD1; V: TRBV5-1; J: TRBJ2-7; size: NA; DNA: TGCGCCAGCAGCCTCGGACAGGGATACTACGAGCAGTACTTC; CDR3: CASSLGQGYYEQYF
D: TRBD1; V: TRBV19; J: TRBJ1-5; size: NA; DNA: TGTGCCAGTACCCCCAGGGGGGATTATAGCAATCAGCCCCAGCATTTT; CDR3: CASTPRGDYSNQPQHF
D: TRBD1; V: TRBV28; J: TRBJ1-5; size: NA; DNA: TGTGCCAGCAGCCCCCCGGACAGGGAGGATCAGCCCCAGCATTTT; CDR3: CASSPPDREDQPQHF
D: TRBD1; V: TRBV5-1; J: TRBJ2-3; size: NA; DNA: TGCGCCAGCACCAGACAGGGTGAAGATACGCAGTATTTT; CDR3: CASTRQGEDTQYF
D: TRBD2; V: TRBV5-6; J: TRBJ2-1; size: NA; DNA: TGTGCCAGCAGCTTGATGTTGTTAGCGGGCTCCTACAATGAGCAGTTCTTC; CDR3: CASSLMLLAGSYNEQFF
D: TRBD1; V: TRBV28; J: TRBJ2-7; size: NA; DNA: TGTGCCAGCAGGCCCCGGGACAGGTTAGCCTACGAGCAGTACTTC; CDR3: CASRPRDRLAYEQYF
D: NA; V: TRBV10-3; J: TRBJ2-1; size: NA; DNA: TGTGCCATCAGTGAATCGGGGGATGAGCAGTTCTTC; CDR3: CAISESGDEQFF
D: NA; V: TRBV6-5; J: TRBJ2-7; size: NA; DNA: TGTGCCAGCAGCCGGGACCTCCAAGGGTACGAGCAGTACTTC; CDR3: CASSRDLQGYEQYF
D: TRBD2; V: TRBV5-1; J: TRBJ2-1; size: NA; DNA: TGCGCCAGCAGCGCCCTAGCGGCCTACAATGAGCAGTTCTTC; CDR3: CASSALAAYNEQFF